These 20 T cell receptor beta chains share one sample of origin, sequenced in a study of shared clonotypes between healthy human individuals. This table comes from immunoSEQ multiplex PCR, and its TCRdb copy is limited to in-frame clones, with some not included. The sample contains 2 million to 2.5 million clones, more than 85% of which appear only once. The material sequenced was naive CD4+ T cells from PBMCs. Indicated subset: CD45RA+ positively selected. All receptors come from a man between 18 and 29 years old in good health. Some clones in this sample may be carry-over from other donors' samples.

The chain's CDR3 is CASSLGGTGVSASYEQYF. The DNA for the CDR3 is TGTGCCAGCAGCTTAGGGGGGACAGGGGTCTCAGCGTCCTACGAGCAGTACTTC. The gene calls are TRBV7-9 and TRBJ2-7; 10 bases map to TRBD1. The V gene end was trimmed by 1 base and the J gene end by 1 base; junction bases not matched to a gene: 10. This CDR3 contains 18 residues. The germline V gene encodes CDR1 SEHNR and CDR2 FQNEAQ (reference sequence).

This clone occurred once. The rearrangement uses TRBV5-8 and TRBJ2-7, with TRBD1 matching 9 bases. Germline trimming cut 4 bases from V and 4 bases from J; bases unmatched to any gene: 6. The CDR3 length is 14 residues. Germline CDR1 is SGHTS and CDR2 is YDEGEE. The CDR3 DNA reads as TGTGCCAGCAGCCGCGGGACAGGGTATTACGAGCAGTACTTC. Its translation: CASSRGTGYYEQYF.

V and J are TRBV2 and TRBJ2-1; a weak D match, TRBD2 (5 bases). V lost 3 bases and J 10 bases, leaving 16 bases between the germline ends. The CDR3 consists of 14 residues. Looked up from germline, CDR1 is SNHLY and CDR2 is FYNNEI. CDR3 sequence reads: CASSEEVRKREQFF. The DNA for the CDR3 is TGTGCCAGCAGTGAGGAGGTGCGGAAGAGAGAGCAGTTCTTC.

The genes are TRBV7-9 and TRBJ2-7; D assignment may be TRBD1 or TRBD2 (5 bases each). CDR1 SEHNR and CDR2 FQNEAQ come from the germline V gene (reference sequence). CDR3 length: 15 residues. The V gene lost 3 bases and the J gene lost 0 bases, with 12 bases spanning the gap. The CDR3 region has the DNA TGTGCCAGCAGCTTGATTCCAGGGAGCTCCTACGAGCAGTACTTC. This encodes CASSLIPGSSYEQYF.

The chain has TRBV5-1 and TRBJ2-3; D might be TRBD1 (6 bases). V was pared by 5 bases and J by 0 bases, with 13 bases between. The germline CDR1 and CDR2 sequences are SGHRS and YFSETQ. The CDR3 is 15 residues long. In DNA, the CDR3 is TGCGCCAGCAGATCCGGGACACAAAGCACAGATACGCAGTATTTT. Translation gives CASRSGTQSTDTQYF.

The gene calls are TRBV5-5 and TRBJ1-2; possibly TRBD1 for D (5 bases). The ends were cut back, 4 bases at V and 7 bases at J, with 23 bases in the middle. Germline CDR1 and CDR2: SGHKS and YYEKEE (reference sequence). The CDR3 extends over 16 amino acids. In DNA form, the CDR3 reads TGTGCCAGCAGCGCCATAACTGGACAATCCGCGGGTGGCTACACCTTC. Protein: CASSAITGQSAGGYTF.

This chain connects TRBV29-1 to TRBJ2-1, with D perhaps TRBD2 (6 bases). In germline, CDR1 is SQVTM, CDR2 ANQGSEA. The V and J ends lost 7 bases and 3 bases respectively, with 25 bases between them. The CDR3 totals 17 residues. CDR3 nucleotide sequence: TGCAGCGCCCATCCTCCGGGACTCCAAGCATACTACAATGAGCAGTTCTTC. It specifies CSAHPPGLQAYYNEQFF.

V gene TRBV18 combines with J gene TRBJ2-7; possible D gene TRBD2, 5 bases. Trimming pared 5 bases from V and 2 bases from J, leaving 13 bases between. Germline V gene sequence: CDR1 KGHSH, CDR2 LQKENI. This CDR3 region has 14 residues. The chain's CDR3 is CASSVGAATYEQYF. The CDR3 coding sequence is TGTGCCAGCTCAGTTGGAGCGGCTACCTACGAGCAGTACTTC.

The V call is TRBV2, the J call TRBJ2-1, with D unresolved. The germline gives CDR1 SNHLY, CDR2 FYNNEI. Trimming pared 8 bases from V and 9 bases from J, leaving 17 bases between. The CDR3 is 13 residues long. Written as DNA, the CDR3 is TGTGCCAGCCGTCTAGAGTCTAGGTCTGAGCAGTTCTTC. Protein product: CASRLESRSEQFF.

The chain recombines TRBV5-4 with TRBJ2-3; D tentatively fits TRBD1 or TRBD2 (5 bases each). V was shortened by 4 bases and J by 7 bases, with 13 bases between the two germline ends. The CDR3 contains 13 residues. Germline values: CDR1 SGHNT, CDR2 YYREEE (reference sequence). The CDR3 region is CASSRQWEYTQYF. The CDR3 DNA is TGTGCCAGCAGCCGACAGTGGGAGTATACGCAGTATTTT. Using reference TRBV5-4 and TRBJ2-3 for the parts outside the CDR3, the full variable domain is ETGVTQSPTHLIKTRGQQVTLRCSSQSGHNTVSWYQQALGQGPQFIFQYYREEENGRGNFPPRFSGLQFPNYSSELNVNALELDDSALYLCASSRQWEYTQYFGPGTRLTVL.

DNA of the CDR3: TGTGCCAGCAGCTTGTATGGGGTTGGGGGCTACACCTTC. Translation gives CASSLYGVGGYTF. The chain employs TRBV5-4 and TRBJ1-2; D remains ambiguous. This CDR3 is 13 amino acids long. Germline assignment: CDR1 SGHNT and CDR2 YYREEE (reference sequence). The germline V and J ends were trimmed by 1 base and 8 bases, with 12 bases remaining between them.

This clone came up a few times. This chain joins TRBV25-1 and TRBJ1-2; D is unclear. Trimming shortened V by 5 bases and J by 3 bases, and 13 bases separated the two germline ends. This CDR3 is 14 amino acids long. The germline CDR1 and CDR2 sequences are MGHDK and SYGVNS. The CDR3 DNA is TGTGCCAGCAGTCGCGATACCAAGGACTATGGCTACACCTTC. Its translation: CASSRDTKDYGYTF.

V is TRBV27 and J is TRBJ2-7, with TRBD1 matching over 10 bases. V was pared by 5 bases and J by 1 base, with 8 bases of the junction left unmatched. Germline V lookup: CDR1 MNHEY, CDR2 SMNVEV (reference sequence). CDR3 size: 16 residues. As DNA, the CDR3 is TGTGCCAGCAGTGATACACCGGGACAGGGGTCCTACGAGCAGTACTTC. Its protein is CASSDTPGQGSYEQYF.

CDR3 residues: CASSPTSGNTIYF. CDR3 coding DNA: TGTGCCAGTAGTCCTACCTCTGGAAACACCATATATTTT. V gene TRBV19 combines with J gene TRBJ1-3; D is unclear. CDR3 size: 13 residues. CDR1 and CDR2 (germline): LNHDA, SQIVND (reference sequence). V lost 5 bases and J lost 0, with 5 bases in between.

The J gene is TRBJ1-2, the V gene TRBV6-1; D might be TRBD1 (5 bases). The CDR3 runs 19 residues. V was cut by 4 bases and J by 8 bases, with 32 bases left in between. CDR1 is MNHNS and CDR2 is SASEGT in the germline V gene. In DNA form, the CDR3 reads TGTGCCAGCAGTGCCATTTTGTTTTGGATTTTACAGGATCTTGAGGGCTACACCTTC. Residues: CASSAILFWILQDLEGYTF.

As to this clone: Other DNA variants within this sample encode the same CDR3. This sequence joins TRBV19 and TRBJ1-3; possibly TRBD1 for D (6 bases). The V end was cut by 6 bases, the J end by 0 bases, with 9 bases between. CDR3 size: 14 residues. CDR1 is LNHDA, CDR2 SQIVND, per germline (reference sequence). The DNA for the CDR3 is TGTGCCAGTAGCCGACAGGTCTCTGGAAACACCATATATTTT. Amino acids: CASSRQVSGNTIYF. The variable domain in full, completed from reference TRBV19 and TRBJ1-3, reads DGGITQSPKYLFRKEGQNVTLSCEQNLNHDAMYWYRQDPGQGLRLIYYSQIVNDFQKGDIAEGYSVSREKKESFPLTVTSAQKNPTAFYLCASSRQVSGNTIYFGEGSWLTVV.

The genes are TRBV19 and TRBJ2-1; TRBD2 aligns across 10 bases. This CDR3 region has 16 residues. The junction had 7 bases not matched to a gene; V was cut back by 6 bases and J by 2 bases. In germline, CDR1 is LNHDA, CDR2 SQIVND (reference sequence). CDR3 sequence reads: CASRPGGLATYNEQFF. The CDR3 DNA follows: TGTGCCAGTAGGCCGGGGGGACTAGCGACCTACAATGAGCAGTTCTTC.

This chain uses TRBV2 with TRBJ1-3, with 7 positions matching TRBD1. Losses at the gene ends were 10 bases for V and 0 bases for J; bases not matched to a gene: 6. This CDR3 is 14 amino acids long. Per germline, CDR1 SNHLY and CDR2 FYNNEI. The CDR3 spells CAMGQSISGNTIYF. The CDR3 region has the DNA TGTGCCATGGGACAGTCGATCTCTGGAAACACCATATATTTT.

This chain joins TRBV2 and TRBJ2-7; weak D call: TRBD2 (6 bases). The CDR3 runs to 13 residues. CDR1 and CDR2 (germline): SNHLY, FYNNEI. The V end was cut by 7 bases, the J end by 4 bases, with 14 bases between. The CDR3 DNA reads as TGTGCCAGCAACCGGGGGACCGATTACGAGCAGTACTTC. Protein sequence: CASNRGTDYEQYF.

This rearrangement joins TRBV11-3 to TRBJ2-1; tentative D call: TRBD1 (5 bases). CDR1 SGHNT and CDR2 YENEEA come from the germline V gene. CDR3 length: 18 amino acids. V was cut by 5 bases and J by 3 bases, with 23 bases left in between. CDR3 nucleotides: TGTGCCAGCAGCCGTACCGACGCGGACAACACCATCTACAATGAGCAGTTCTTC. Amino acids: CASSRTDADNTIYNEQFF.